This is a list of T cell receptor beta chains from one sample in a study of identical twins. TCRdb processed the 5' RACE reads anew with MiXCR; each CDR3 protein has one entry. The repertoire has under 500,000 distinct CDR3 sequences, 13% to 15% of them found once; the top ten carry 0.98%. These data were also filed under a second study, of yellow fever vaccine responses in identical twins.

The sequencing sample was made of CD4+ T cells sorted from blood. Source of these receptors: a woman aged 18-30 years in good health. Each CDR3 is given with its conserved first and last residue. The order of the fields is clone size, D gene, V gene, J gene, CDR3 protein, CDR3 DNA. A D gene is named only where the DNA matches it firmly. Not all rows give a size; the values are once, few, many and, for expanded clones, a class.

size: -
D: -
V: TRBV4-3
J: TRBJ2-7
CDR3: CASSQGAAGTREQYF
DNA: TGCGCCAGCAGCCAGGGGGCGGCCGGCACTCGGGAGCAGTACTTC

size: -
D: -
V: TRBV5-1
J: TRBJ2-7
CDR3: CASSLATDRAYEQYF
DNA: TGCGCCAGCAGCTTGGCCACCGACAGAGCCTACGAGCAGTACTTC

size: many
D: -
V: TRBV7-2
J: TRBJ1-3
CDR3: CASSHGVSGNTIYF
DNA: TGTGCCAGCAGCCACGGGGTTTCTGGAAACACCATATATTTT

size: -
D: -
V: TRBV7-2
J: TRBJ1-1
CDR3: CASSNRVDTEAFF
DNA: TGTGCCAGCAGTAACAGGGTTGACACTGAAGCTTTCTTT

size: few
D: -
V: TRBV5-1
J: TRBJ2-3
CDR3: CASSLGYGSDTQYF
DNA: TGCGCCAGCAGCTTGGGCTATGGGTCAGATACGCAGTATTTT

size: -
D: -
V: TRBV3-1
J: TRBJ2-3
CDR3: CVSSQGGGNTDTQYF
DNA: TGTGTCAGCAGCCAAGGAGGGGGGAACACAGATACGCAGTATTTT

size: -
D: TRBD1
V: TRBV4-1
J: TRBJ2-4
CDR3: CASSQESEGAAKNIQYF
DNA: TGCGCCAGCAGCCAAGAAAGTGAGGGGGCGGCCAAAAACATTCAGTACTTC

size: -
D: -
V: TRBV7-6
J: TRBJ2-3
CDR3: CASSTQGTTDTQYF
DNA: TGTGCCAGCAGCACCCAGGGGACCACAGATACGCAGTATTTT

size: few
D: -
V: TRBV6-6
J: TRBJ2-7
CDR3: CASSYGNDEQYF
DNA: TGTGCCAGCAGTTACGGCAACGACGAGCAGTACTTC

size: few
D: TRBD2
V: TRBV6-5
J: TRBJ2-3
CDR3: CASSYSGTRLGDTQYF
DNA: TGTGCCAGCAGTTACTCAGGGACTAGATTAGGAGATACGCAGTATTTT

size: -
D: -
V: TRBV2
J: TRBJ2-7
CDR3: CASFFYPGDEQYF
DNA: TGTGCCAGCTTTTTTTACCCCGGGGACGAGCAGTACTTC

size: many
D: -
V: TRBV12-3/TRBV12-4
J: TRBJ2-6
CDR3: CASSVMDPGANVLTF
DNA: TGTGCCAGCAGCGTGATGGATCCTGGGGCCAACGTCCTGACTTTC

size: -
D: -
V: TRBV7-9
J: TRBJ1-1
CDR3: CASSPGQRTEAFF
DNA: TGTGCCAGCAGTCCCGGCCAGAGGACTGAAGCTTTCTTT

size: -
D: TRBD1
V: TRBV19
J: TRBJ2-7
CDR3: CASRGTDRGGEQYF
DNA: TGTGCCAGTAGGGGGACCGACAGGGGCGGCGAGCAGTACTTC

size: few
D: -
V: TRBV3-1
J: TRBJ1-5
CDR3: CASSQGWGEQPQHF
DNA: TGTGCCAGCAGCCAAGGCTGGGGTGAGCAGCCCCAGCATTTT

size: few
D: -
V: TRBV24-1
J: TRBJ2-7
CDR3: CATSDPISYEQYF
DNA: TGTGCCACCAGTGATCCGATCTCCTACGAGCAGTACTTC

size: few
D: -
V: TRBV18
J: TRBJ2-7
CDR3: CASSPFEQTIYEQYF
DNA: TGTGCCAGCTCACCATTCGAACAAACCATCTACGAGCAGTACTTC

size: -
D: -
V: TRBV21-1
J: TRBJ2-7
CDR3: CASSKKGQTRRQYF
DNA: TGTGCCAGCAGCAAAAAGGGACAGACTAGACGGCAGTACTTC

size: -
D: -
V: TRBV12-3/TRBV12-4
J: TRBJ2-3
CDR3: CASSPKEGGTQYF
DNA: TGTGCCAGCAGCCCCAAAGAGGGGGGTACGCAGTATTTT

size: -
D: TRBD1
V: TRBV29-1
J: TRBJ1-5
CDR3: CSVANAGTGNQPQHF
DNA: TGCAGCGTTGCTAACGCCGGGACAGGCAATCAGCCCCAGCATTTT

size: -
D: TRBD1
V: TRBV10-3
J: TRBJ1-3
CDR3: CAISPGTGDTIYF
DNA: TGTGCCATCAGCCCGGGGACAGGCGACACCATATATTTT

size: -
D: -
V: TRBV2
J: TRBJ2-3
CDR3: CASNGGVFSTDTQYF
DNA: TGTGCCAGCAACGGAGGGGTATTTAGCACAGATACGCAGTATTTT

size: few
D: -
V: TRBV7-9
J: TRBJ2-1
CDR3: CASSLQGREFF
DNA: TGTGCCAGCAGCTTACAGGGGCGGGAGTTCTTC

size: -
D: -
V: TRBV20-1
J: TRBJ2-3
CDR3: CSAGGYDAQYF
DNA: TGCAGTGCCGGAGGGTACGATGCGCAGTATTTT

size: -
D: TRBD1
V: TRBV29-1
J: TRBJ2-7
CDR3: CSVGGTGKSYEQYF
DNA: TGCAGCGTTGGAGGGACAGGGAAATCCTACGAGCAGTACTTC

size: few
D: TRBD2
V: TRBV18
J: TRBJ2-1
CDR3: CASSPRTSGNSYNEQFF
DNA: TGTGCCAGCTCACCAAGGACTAGCGGGAACTCCTACAATGAGCAGTTCTTC

size: -
D: -
V: TRBV6-2/TRBV6-3
J: TRBJ2-7
CDR3: CASGAREQYF
DNA: TGTGCCAGCGGGGCGAGGGAGCAGTACTTC

size: -
D: -
V: TRBV27
J: TRBJ2-7
CDR3: CASRGSTITYEQYF
DNA: TGTGCCAGCCGGGGATCGACAATAACCTACGAGCAGTACTTC

size: many
D: -
V: TRBV5-1
J: TRBJ2-5
CDR3: CASSLSAAQETQYF
DNA: TGCGCCAGCAGCTTGTCGGCAGCTCAAGAGACCCAGTACTTC

size: -
D: TRBD2
V: TRBV2
J: TRBJ2-2
CDR3: CASNSGTHTGELFF
DNA: TGTGCCAGCAATAGCGGGACGCACACCGGGGAGCTGTTTTTT

size: -
D: -
V: TRBV5-1
J: TRBJ2-7
CDR3: CASSFRTTTATAYEQYF
DNA: TGCGCCAGCAGCTTTAGGACCACGACAGCAACAGCCTACGAGCAGTACTTC

size: -
D: -
V: TRBV29-1
J: TRBJ2-7
CDR3: CSVAGQGLAGRSYEQYF
DNA: TGCAGCGTTGCGGGACAGGGATTAGCGGGACGATCCTACGAGCAGTACTTC

size: -
D: -
V: TRBV6-2/TRBV6-3
J: TRBJ2-1
CDR3: CASTTLELVSYNEQFF
DNA: TGTGCCAGCACCACACTCGAGCTCGTGTCCTACAATGAGCAGTTCTTC

size: -
D: TRBD2
V: TRBV6-6
J: TRBJ2-5
CDR3: CASTRREYETQYF
DNA: TGTGCCAGCACGCGGCGGGAGTACGAGACCCAGTACTTC

size: many
D: -
V: TRBV12-3/TRBV12-4
J: TRBJ2-5
CDR3: CAIPGGQETQYF
DNA: TGTGCCATCCCAGGAGGACAAGAGACCCAGTACTTC

size: few
D: -
V: TRBV20-1
J: TRBJ1-1
CDR3: CSARYAGSDTEAFF
DNA: TGCAGTGCTAGGTATGCGGGCTCGGACACTGAAGCTTTCTTT

size: few
D: -
V: TRBV5-1
J: TRBJ2-2
CDR3: CASTAGAQAGELFF
DNA: TGCGCCAGCACCGCAGGGGCCCAAGCCGGGGAGCTGTTTTTT

size: few
D: TRBD1
V: TRBV3-1
J: TRBJ2-7
CDR3: CASSPRDRGRLGYEQYF
DNA: TGTGCCAGCAGCCCCCGGGACAGGGGGCGTCTGGGTTACGAGCAGTACTTC

size: -
D: TRBD2
V: TRBV12-3/TRBV12-4
J: TRBJ2-7
CDR3: CASSLGAGVAEQYF
DNA: TGTGCCAGCAGTTTGGGCGCGGGAGTTGCCGAGCAGTACTTC

size: -
D: -
V: TRBV11-2
J: TRBJ2-3
CDR3: CASSFLTYTDTQYF
DNA: TGTGCCAGCAGCTTTCTGACCTACACAGATACGCAGTATTTT

size: -
D: TRBD1
V: TRBV28
J: TRBJ1-2
CDR3: CASSPMGQGLDYGYTF
DNA: TGTGCCAGCAGTCCGATGGGACAGGGGCTTGACTATGGCTACACCTTC

size: -
D: -
V: TRBV12-3/TRBV12-4
J: TRBJ2-2
CDR3: CASTKQGSTGELFF
DNA: TGTGCCAGCACCAAACAGGGTTCCACCGGGGAGCTGTTTTTT

size: few
D: TRBD2
V: TRBV20-1
J: TRBJ2-1
CDR3: CSARAGTRLVEQFF
DNA: TGCAGTGCTAGGGCCGGGACTAGGCTCGTTGAGCAGTTCTTC

size: -
D: TRBD1
V: TRBV5-1
J: TRBJ2-2
CDR3: CASSLGDRSDGELFF
DNA: TGCGCCAGCAGCTTGGGGGACAGGTCCGACGGGGAGCTGTTTTTT

size: few
D: -
V: TRBV29-1
J: TRBJ1-2
CDR3: CSVEDLVGYYGYTF
DNA: TGCAGCGTTGAAGACCTGGTAGGGTACTATGGCTACACCTTC

size: -
D: TRBD2
V: TRBV10-3
J: TRBJ2-7
CDR3: CAISREGSYEQYF
DNA: TGTGCCATCTCTCGGGAGGGATCCTACGAGCAGTACTTC

size: few
D: -
V: TRBV11-2
J: TRBJ2-7
CDR3: CASGEAHGPYEQYF
DNA: TGTGCCAGTGGAGAGGCACATGGGCCCTACGAGCAGTACTTC